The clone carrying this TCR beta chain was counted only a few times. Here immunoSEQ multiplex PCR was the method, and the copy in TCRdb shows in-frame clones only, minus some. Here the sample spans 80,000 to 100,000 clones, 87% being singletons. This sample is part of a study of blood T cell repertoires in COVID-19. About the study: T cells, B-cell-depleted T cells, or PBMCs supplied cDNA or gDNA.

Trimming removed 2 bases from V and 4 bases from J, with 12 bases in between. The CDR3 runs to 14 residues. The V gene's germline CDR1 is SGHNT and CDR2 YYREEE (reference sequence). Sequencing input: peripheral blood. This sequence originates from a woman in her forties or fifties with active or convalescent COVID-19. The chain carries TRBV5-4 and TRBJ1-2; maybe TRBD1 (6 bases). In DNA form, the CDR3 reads TGTGCCAGCAGCTTCCCCGACAGGACCTATGGCTACACCTTC. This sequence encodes CASSFPDRTYGYTF.